The source of this T cell receptor (beta chain) is a study of neurological immune-mediated disorders. Across the study: Relapsing-remitting patients made up about 90% of the 34 multiple sclerosis patients, and secondary progressive patients made up 3.

A 10-nucleotide random UMI tagged transcripts in template-switch 5'RACE cDNA synthesis. TCRdb re-called the 5' RACE reads with MiXCR, one entry per CDR3 protein. The table includes 71,000 or so distinct CDR3 sequences, just over 5% detected once. V lost 4 bases and J 1 base, leaving 5 bases between the germline ends. The CDR3 has 14 residues. Study outcomes and limitations: When grouped phylogenetically, the repertoires of 18 of the 34 multiple sclerosis patients fell together in one related-CDR3 cluster, which is a possible signature. CDR3 amino acid sequences of expanded clones were not shared across subjects, a result suggesting private repertoires in all groups.

This clonotype was observed many times. Its antigen is unknown. The chain recombines TRBV12-3 or TRBV12-4 with TRBJ2-6, with no clear D. This TCR came from a woman in her thirties with multiple sclerosis. The sample comprised PBMCs. The CDR3 spells CASSSLSGANVLTF. CDR3 in DNA: TGTGCCAGCAGTTCTCTTTCTGGGGCCAACGTCCTGACTTTC.